The entry that follows covers one T cell receptor (beta chain) sequence. Its antigen is currently unknown. With baseline, cycle 4 day 1, and cycle 7 day 1 as timepoints, blood was sampled. This record belongs to a study of OX40 agonist ivuxolimab in advanced cancers. Study-level information: The dose of intravenous ivuxolimab that patients received every 2 weeks ranged from 0.01 to 10 mg/kg.

Sequenced by immunoSEQ multiplex PCR; TCRdb stores in-frame clones only, minus some. The table lists under 85,000 clones, roughly 86% of them singletons. The study, taken as a whole, reports: There was clonal expansion of CD4+ and CD8+ blood T cells by week 6 at 0.1 to 3.0 mg/kg.

The sequencing here drew on CD4+ or CD8+ T cells sorted from blood, taken in a trial of the OX40 agonist ivuxolimab. This TCR was sampled from an adult with an advanced solid tumor such as melanoma, head and neck, liver or kidney cancer.

The DNA for the CDR3 is TGTGCCAGCAGCTCCGGGGGGGATTGGACTGAAGCTTTCTTT. This sequence encodes CASSSGGDWTEAFF. This rearrangement joins TRBV11-3 to TRBJ1-1; possible D gene TRBD1, 5 bases. V lost 4 bases to trimming and J lost 5 bases, with 14 bases between them. The CDR3 spans 14 residues. Germline V gene sequence: CDR1 SGHNT, CDR2 YENEEA.